This is a list of T cell receptor beta chains from one sample in a study of blood T cell repertoires in COVID-19. The protocol was immunoSEQ multiplex PCR, while the TCRdb copy is restricted to in-frame clones and leaves out a portion. The repertoire holds more than 100,000 clones, with roughly 83% as singletons. Sequenced material: peripheral blood. These receptors were taken from a woman at least 80 years old with acute or convalescent COVID-19. The CDR3 runs from the conserved cysteine through the conserved F or W.

cdr3_aa,v_call,j_call
CASSQALGASGTGELFF,TRBV4-1,TRBJ2-2
CASSPPEVAFF,TRBV18,TRBJ1-1
CASSLSSPSSGNTIYF,TRBV7-2,TRBJ1-3
CASSDRGSNQPQHF,TRBV6-5,TRBJ1-5
CASGLQGATNEKLFF,TRBV2,TRBJ1-4
CASSLVSGGTYEQYF,TRBV11-2,TRBJ2-7
CASLAGGPTDTQYF,TRBV5-1,TRBJ2-3
CAISNPTGRNEKLFF,TRBV10-3,TRBJ1-4
CASSLGDRNLNTEAFF,TRBV5-1,TRBJ1-1
CSVTRGYGYTF,TRBV29-1,TRBJ1-2
CASSLGGGYKEQYF,TRBV5-4,TRBJ2-7
CASSEILGGTEAFF,TRBV2,TRBJ1-1
CSGRQGRTGELFF,TRBV29-1,TRBJ2-2
CASSIRQGGGTDTQYF,TRBV7-2,TRBJ2-3
CASSDSGTGWYEQYF,TRBV2,TRBJ2-7
CASSLVASGRSYEQFF,TRBV7-6,TRBJ2-1
CSAATGTEAFF,TRBV20-1,TRBJ1-1
CASSFAPGQGKDTQYF,TRBV12-1,TRBJ2-3
CAWSYDSMNTEAFF,TRBV30,TRBJ1-1
CASSDETGGMNSPLHF,TRBV25-1,TRBJ1-6
CASSPSGREDGYTF,TRBV18,TRBJ1-2
CASSQAAGGYYEQYF,TRBV3-1/TRBV3-2,TRBJ2-7
CASSLGGGRSNYGYTF,TRBV7-6,TRBJ1-2
CASSQTAFSYEQYF,TRBV3-1/TRBV3-2,TRBJ2-7
CASSETRAAGGEQYF,TRBV6-1,TRBJ2-7
CASSPSLAGALQETQYF,TRBV18,TRBJ2-5
CASSHEEDTEAFF,TRBV14,TRBJ1-1
CASSYEEEMNNEQFF,TRBV6-2/TRBV6-3,TRBJ2-1
CASSANIKGTGELFF,TRBV9,TRBJ2-2
CASSMPGGVNTEAFF,TRBV19,TRBJ1-1
CASSQVGQTRYGYTF,TRBV4-1,TRBJ1-2
CASSRGQGIEKLFF,TRBV2,TRBJ1-4
CASSSQGAGGHFPQRETQYF,TRBV19,TRBJ2-5
CASSQEWQGARNEQFF,TRBV4-3,TRBJ2-1
CASSLAGGGVGSKQYF,TRBV7-8,TRBJ2-7
CAPQGDRVGSEYGYTF,TRBV6-7,TRBJ1-2
CASSPKDRGRGEKLFF,TRBV9,TRBJ1-4
CATRPGTTNNEQFF,TRBV11-2,TRBJ2-1
CASSQASWEPNTQYF,TRBV4-1,TRBJ2-3
CASSISGSGATQYF,TRBV19,TRBJ2-3
CATLGGPTEAFF,TRBV25-1,TRBJ1-1
CASSNLARDHQETQYF,TRBV21-1,TRBJ2-5
CASSLNTGSGEQFF,TRBV5-4,TRBJ2-1
CASSYSPRGGAYNEQFF,TRBV6-2/TRBV6-3,TRBJ2-1
CASIRGAGALGNQPQHF,TRBV5-8,TRBJ1-5
CASSASNTEAFF,TRBV2,TRBJ1-1
CASSLGRGGIGGYTF,TRBV5-1,TRBJ1-2
CASSLETSNYGYTF,TRBV7-9,TRBJ1-2
CASSQGLVEPQYF,TRBV4-3,TRBJ2-5
CASAGLLSGANVLTF,TRBV5-1,TRBJ2-6
CASSLVADSYNEQFF,TRBV5-1,TRBJ2-1